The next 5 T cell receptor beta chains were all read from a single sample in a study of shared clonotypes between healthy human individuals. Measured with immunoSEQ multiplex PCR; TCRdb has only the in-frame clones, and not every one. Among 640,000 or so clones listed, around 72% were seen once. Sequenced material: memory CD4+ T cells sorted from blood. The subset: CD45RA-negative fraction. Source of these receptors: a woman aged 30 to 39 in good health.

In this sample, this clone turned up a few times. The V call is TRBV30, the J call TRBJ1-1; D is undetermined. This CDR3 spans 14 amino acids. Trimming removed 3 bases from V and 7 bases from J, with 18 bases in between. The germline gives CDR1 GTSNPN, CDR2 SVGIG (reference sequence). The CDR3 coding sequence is TGTGCCTGGAGCGGCTCCCGGGCACTCTATGAAGCTTTCTTT. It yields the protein CAWSGSRALYEAFF. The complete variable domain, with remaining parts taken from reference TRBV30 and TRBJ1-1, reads SQTIHQWPATLVQPVGSPLSLECTVEGTSNPNLYWYRQAAGRGLQLLFYSVGIGQISSEVPQNLSASRPQDRQFILSSKKLLLSDSGFYLCAWSGSRALYEAFFGQGTRLTVV.

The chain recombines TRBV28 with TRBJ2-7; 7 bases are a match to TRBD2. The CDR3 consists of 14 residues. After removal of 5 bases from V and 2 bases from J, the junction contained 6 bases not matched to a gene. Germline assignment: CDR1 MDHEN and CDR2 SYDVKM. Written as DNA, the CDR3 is TGTGCCAGCAGTCTAACTAGCGAACCCTACGAGCAGTACTTC. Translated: CASSLTSEPYEQYF.

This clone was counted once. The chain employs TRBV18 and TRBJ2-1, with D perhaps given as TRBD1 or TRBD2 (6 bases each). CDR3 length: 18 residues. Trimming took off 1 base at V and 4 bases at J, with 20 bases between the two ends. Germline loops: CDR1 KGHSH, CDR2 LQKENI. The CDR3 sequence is CASSPRSGGLGGYNEQFF. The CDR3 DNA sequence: TGTGCCAGCTCACCACGCTCCGGGGGCCTAGGGGGTTACAATGAGCAGTTCTTC.

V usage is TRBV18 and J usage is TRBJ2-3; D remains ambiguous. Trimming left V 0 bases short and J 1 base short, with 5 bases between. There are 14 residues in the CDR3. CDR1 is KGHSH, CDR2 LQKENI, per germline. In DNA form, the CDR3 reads TGTGCCAGCTCACCACCTCAGGGCACAGATACGCAGTATTTT. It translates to CASSPPQGTDTQYF.

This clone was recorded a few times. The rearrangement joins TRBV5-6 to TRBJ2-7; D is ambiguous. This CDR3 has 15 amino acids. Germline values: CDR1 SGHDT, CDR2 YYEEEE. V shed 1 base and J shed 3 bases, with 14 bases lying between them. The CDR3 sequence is CASSLLDSPYYEQYF. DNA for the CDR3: TGTGCCAGCAGCTTGCTGGATAGCCCCTACTACGAGCAGTACTTC.